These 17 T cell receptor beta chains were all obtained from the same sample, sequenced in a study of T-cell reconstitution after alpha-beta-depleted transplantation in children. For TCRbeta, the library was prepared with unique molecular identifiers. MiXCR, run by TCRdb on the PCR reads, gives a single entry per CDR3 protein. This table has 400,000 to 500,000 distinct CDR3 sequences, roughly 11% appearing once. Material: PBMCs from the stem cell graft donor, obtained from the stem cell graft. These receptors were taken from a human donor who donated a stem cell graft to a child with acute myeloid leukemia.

The chain's CDR3 is CASSFATSGGAVIETQYF. The DNA of the CDR3 is TGTGCCAGCAGCTTCGCGACTAGCGGGGGGGCGGTGATAGAGACCCAGTACTTC. This chain connects TRBV7-6 to TRBJ2-5; 14 nucleotides line up with TRBD2. The J segment lost 4 bases and the V segment lost 3 bases, leaving 10 bases of the junction unmatched. Germline CDR1 reads SGHVS; CDR2 reads FNYEAQ. The CDR3 spans 18 residues.

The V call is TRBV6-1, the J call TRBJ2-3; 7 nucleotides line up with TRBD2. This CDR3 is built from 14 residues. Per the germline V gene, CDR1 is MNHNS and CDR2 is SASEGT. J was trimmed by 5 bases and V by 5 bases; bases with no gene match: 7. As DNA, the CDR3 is TGTGCCAGCAGTAGGGCGGGAGCGAGAGATACGCAGTATTTT. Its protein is CASSRAGARDTQYF.

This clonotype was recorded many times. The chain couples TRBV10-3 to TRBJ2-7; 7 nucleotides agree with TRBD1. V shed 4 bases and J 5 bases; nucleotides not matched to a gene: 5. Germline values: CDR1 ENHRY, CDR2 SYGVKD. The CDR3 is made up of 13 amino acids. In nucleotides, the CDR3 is TGTGCCATCAGTGGACAGGGTTTGGACGAGCAGTACTTC. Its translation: CAISGQGLDEQYF.

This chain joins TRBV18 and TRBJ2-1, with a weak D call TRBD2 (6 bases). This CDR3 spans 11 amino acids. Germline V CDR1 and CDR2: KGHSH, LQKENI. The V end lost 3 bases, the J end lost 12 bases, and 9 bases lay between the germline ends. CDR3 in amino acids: CASSPMGGQFF. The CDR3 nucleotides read TGTGCCAGCTCACCTATGGGGGGGCAGTTCTTC.

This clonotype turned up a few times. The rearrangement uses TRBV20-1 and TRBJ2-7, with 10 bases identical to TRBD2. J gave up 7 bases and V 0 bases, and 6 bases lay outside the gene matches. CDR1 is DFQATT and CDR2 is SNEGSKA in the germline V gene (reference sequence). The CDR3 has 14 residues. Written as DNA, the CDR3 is TGCAGTGCTAGAGATCTGATACTAGCGGGGGAGCAGTACTTC. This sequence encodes CSARDLILAGEQYF.

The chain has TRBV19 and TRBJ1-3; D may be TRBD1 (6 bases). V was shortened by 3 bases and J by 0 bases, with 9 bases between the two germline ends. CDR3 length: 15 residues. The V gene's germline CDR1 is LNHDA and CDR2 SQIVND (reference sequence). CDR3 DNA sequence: TGTGCCAGTAGTATTGGGACACACTCTGGAAACACCATATATTTT. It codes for CASSIGTHSGNTIYF.

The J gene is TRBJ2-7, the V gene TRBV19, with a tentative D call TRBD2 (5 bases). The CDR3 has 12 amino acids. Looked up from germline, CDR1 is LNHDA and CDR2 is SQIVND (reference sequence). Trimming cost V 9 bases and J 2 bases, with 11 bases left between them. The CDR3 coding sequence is TGTGCCAGCGGGATGGCGACCTACGAGCAGTACTTC. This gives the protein CASGMATYEQYF.

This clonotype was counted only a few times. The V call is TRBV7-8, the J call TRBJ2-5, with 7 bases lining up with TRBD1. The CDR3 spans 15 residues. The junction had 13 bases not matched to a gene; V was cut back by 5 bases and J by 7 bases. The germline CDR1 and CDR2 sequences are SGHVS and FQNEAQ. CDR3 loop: CASSPEGDRMGTQYF. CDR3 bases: TGTGCCAGCAGCCCAGAAGGGGACAGAATGGGGACCCAGTACTTC.

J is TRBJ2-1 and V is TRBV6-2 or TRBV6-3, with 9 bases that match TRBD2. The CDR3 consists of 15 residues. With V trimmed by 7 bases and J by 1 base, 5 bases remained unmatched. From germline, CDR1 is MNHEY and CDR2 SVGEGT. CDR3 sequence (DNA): TGTGCCAGCAAGTCCCTAGCGGGATCCTACAATGAGCAGTTCTTC. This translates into CASKSLAGSYNEQFF.

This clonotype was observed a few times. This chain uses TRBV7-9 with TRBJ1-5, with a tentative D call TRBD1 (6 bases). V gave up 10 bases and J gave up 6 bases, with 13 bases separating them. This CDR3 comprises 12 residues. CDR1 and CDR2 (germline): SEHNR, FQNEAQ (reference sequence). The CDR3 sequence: CATGTFSQPQHF. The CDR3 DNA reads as TGTGCCACCGGGACATTCAGTCAGCCCCAGCATTTT.

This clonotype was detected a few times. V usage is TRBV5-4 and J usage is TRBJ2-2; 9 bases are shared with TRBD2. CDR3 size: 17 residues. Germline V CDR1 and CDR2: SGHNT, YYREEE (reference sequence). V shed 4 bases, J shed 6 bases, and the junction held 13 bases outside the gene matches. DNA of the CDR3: TGTGCCAGCAGCCTCGGGGGGGCTAGCGGGAAAGCCGGGGAGCTGTTTTTT. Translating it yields CASSLGGASGKAGELFF.

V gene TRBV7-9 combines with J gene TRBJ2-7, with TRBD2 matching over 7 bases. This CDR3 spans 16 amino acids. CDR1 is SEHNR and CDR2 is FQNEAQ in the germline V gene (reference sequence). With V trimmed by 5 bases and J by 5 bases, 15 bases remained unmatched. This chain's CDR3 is CASSTQPLGGTNEQYF. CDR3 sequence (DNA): TGTGCCAGCAGCACACAACCTCTGGGGGGGACCAACGAGCAGTACTTC.

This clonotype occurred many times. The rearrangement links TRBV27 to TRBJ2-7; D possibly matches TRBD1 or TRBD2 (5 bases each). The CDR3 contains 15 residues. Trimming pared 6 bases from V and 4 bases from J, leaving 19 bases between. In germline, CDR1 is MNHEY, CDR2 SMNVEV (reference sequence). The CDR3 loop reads CASSKQGQGPYEQYF. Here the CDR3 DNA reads TGTGCCAGCAGCAAACAAGGGCAGGGACCTTACGAGCAGTACTTC.

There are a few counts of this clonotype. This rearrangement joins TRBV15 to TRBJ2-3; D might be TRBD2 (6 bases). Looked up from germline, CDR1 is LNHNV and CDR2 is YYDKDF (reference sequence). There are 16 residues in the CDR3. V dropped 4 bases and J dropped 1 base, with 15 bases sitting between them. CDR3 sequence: CATSNNQGGGTDTQYF. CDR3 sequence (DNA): TGTGCCACCAGCAATAACCAGGGAGGAGGCACAGATACGCAGTATTTT. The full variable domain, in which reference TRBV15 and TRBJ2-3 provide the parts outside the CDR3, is DAMVIQNPRYQVTQFGKPVTLSCSQTLNHNVMYWYQQKSSQAPKLLFHYYDKDFNNEADTPDNFQSRRPNTSFCFLDIRSPGLGDTAMYLCATSNNQGGGTDTQYFGPGTRLTVL.

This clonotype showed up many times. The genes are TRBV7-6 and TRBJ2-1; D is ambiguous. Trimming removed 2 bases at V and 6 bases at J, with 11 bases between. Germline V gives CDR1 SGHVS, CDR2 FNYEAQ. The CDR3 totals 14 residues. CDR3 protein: CASSLTRSGNEQFF. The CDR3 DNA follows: TGTGCCAGCAGCTTAACCCGTTCGGGCAATGAGCAGTTCTTC.

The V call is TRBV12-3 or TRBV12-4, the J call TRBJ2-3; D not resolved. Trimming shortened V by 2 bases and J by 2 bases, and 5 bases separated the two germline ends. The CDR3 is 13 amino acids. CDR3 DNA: TGTGCCAGCAGTTTAAGGTACACAGATACGCAGTATTTT. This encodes CASSLRYTDTQYF.

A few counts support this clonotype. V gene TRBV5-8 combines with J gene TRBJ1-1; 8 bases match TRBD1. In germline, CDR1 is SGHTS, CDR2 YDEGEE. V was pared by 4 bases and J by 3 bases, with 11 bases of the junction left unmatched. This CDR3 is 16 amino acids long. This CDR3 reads CASSPGGQGAYTEAFF. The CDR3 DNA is TGTGCCAGCAGCCCAGGAGGTCAGGGGGCTTACACTGAAGCTTTCTTT. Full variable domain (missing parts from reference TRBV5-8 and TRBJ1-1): EAGVTQSPTHLIKTRGQQATLRCSPISGHTSVYWYQQALGLGLQFLLWYDEGEERNRGNFPPRFSGRQFPNYSSELNVNALELEDSALYLCASSPGGQGAYTEAFFGQGTRLTVV.